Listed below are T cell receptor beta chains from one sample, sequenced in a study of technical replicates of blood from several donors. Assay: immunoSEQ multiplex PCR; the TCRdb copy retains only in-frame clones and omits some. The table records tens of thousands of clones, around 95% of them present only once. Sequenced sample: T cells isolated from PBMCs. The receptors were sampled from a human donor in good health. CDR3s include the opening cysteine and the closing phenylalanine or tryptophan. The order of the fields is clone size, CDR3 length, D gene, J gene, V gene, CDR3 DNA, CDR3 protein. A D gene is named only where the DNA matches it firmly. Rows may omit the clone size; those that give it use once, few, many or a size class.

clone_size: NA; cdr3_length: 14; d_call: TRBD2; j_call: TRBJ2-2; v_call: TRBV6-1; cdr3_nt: TGTGCCACCGGACTAGCGGGTTTGATCGGGGAGCTGTTTTTT; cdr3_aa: CATGLAGLIGELFF
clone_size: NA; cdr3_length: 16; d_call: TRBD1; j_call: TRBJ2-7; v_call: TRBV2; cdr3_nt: TGTGCCAGCAGTGATCCCTGGGGACAGGGAACCTACGAGCAGTACTTC; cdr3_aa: CASSDPWGQGTYEQYF
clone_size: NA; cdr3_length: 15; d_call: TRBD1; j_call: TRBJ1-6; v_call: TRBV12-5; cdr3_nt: TGTGCTAGTGGGAGAGAACAGGGGGCCACTTCACCCCTCCACTTT; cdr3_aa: CASGREQGATSPLHF
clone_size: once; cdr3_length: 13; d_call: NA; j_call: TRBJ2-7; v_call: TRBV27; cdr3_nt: TGTGCCAGCAGTGCGACTAGTTCCTACGAGCAGTACTTC; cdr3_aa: CASSATSSYEQYF
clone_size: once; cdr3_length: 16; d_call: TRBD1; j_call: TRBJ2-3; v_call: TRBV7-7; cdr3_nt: TGTGCTAGCAGCCCCTCCCAGGGGGCTTCCACAGATACGCAGTATTTT; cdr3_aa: CASSPSQGASTDTQYF
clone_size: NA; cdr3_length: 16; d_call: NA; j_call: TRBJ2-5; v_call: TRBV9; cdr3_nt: TGTGCCAGCAGCGTAGGGTTGGTCCAGGTACAAGAGACCCAGTACTTC; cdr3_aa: CASSVGLVQVQETQYF
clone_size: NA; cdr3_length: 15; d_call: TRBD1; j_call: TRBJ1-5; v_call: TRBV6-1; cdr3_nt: TGTGCCAGCAGTGAATACAGGGGGGGCAATACCCCCCAGCATTTT; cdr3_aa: CASSEYRGGNTPQHF
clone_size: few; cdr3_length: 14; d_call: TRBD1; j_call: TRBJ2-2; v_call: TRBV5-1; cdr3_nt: TGCGCCAGCTTCGCGACAGGGGACACCGGGGAGCTGTTTTTT; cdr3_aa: CASFATGDTGELFF
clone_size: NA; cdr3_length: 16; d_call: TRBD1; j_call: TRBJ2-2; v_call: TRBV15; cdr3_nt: TGTGCCACCAGCCCCCAATCGACAGGGGTAGCCGGGGAGCTGTTTTTT; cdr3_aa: CATSPQSTGVAGELFF
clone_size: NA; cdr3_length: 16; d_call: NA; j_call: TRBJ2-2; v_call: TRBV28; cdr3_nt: TGTGCCAGCGGACACGAACTGGCTACGAACACCGGGGAGCTGTTTTTT; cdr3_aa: CASGHELATNTGELFF
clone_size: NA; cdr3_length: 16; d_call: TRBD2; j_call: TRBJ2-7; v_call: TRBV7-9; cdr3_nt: TGTGCCAGCAGCTTAGCGCGGGAGACGTCGCCCTACGAGCAGTACTTC; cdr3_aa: CASSLARETSPYEQYF
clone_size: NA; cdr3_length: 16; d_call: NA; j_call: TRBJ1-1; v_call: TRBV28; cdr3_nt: TGTGCCAGCAGCGAATCAAAAGCGGGGGGGAACACTGAAGCTTTCTTT; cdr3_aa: CASSESKAGGNTEAFF
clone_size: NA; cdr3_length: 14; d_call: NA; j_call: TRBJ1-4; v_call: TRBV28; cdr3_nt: TGTGCCAGCAGGGACTGGGGATTTAATGAAAAACTGTTTTTT; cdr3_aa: CASRDWGFNEKLFF
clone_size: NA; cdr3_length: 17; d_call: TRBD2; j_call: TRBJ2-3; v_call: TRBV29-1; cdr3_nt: TGCAGCGCGGCCTGGACTAGCTCGTCCAAACGCACCGATACGCAGTATTTT; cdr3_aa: CSAAWTSSSKRTDTQYF
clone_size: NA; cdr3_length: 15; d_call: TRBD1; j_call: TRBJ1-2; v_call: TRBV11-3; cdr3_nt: TGTGCCAGCAGACTCCGACAGGGGCGGGACTATGGCTACACCTTC; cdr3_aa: CASRLRQGRDYGYTF
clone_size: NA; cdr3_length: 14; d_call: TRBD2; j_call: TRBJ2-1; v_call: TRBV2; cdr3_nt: TGTGCCAGCAGTGCTAGCGGAAGGTACAATGAGCAGTTCTTC; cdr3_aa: CASSASGRYNEQFF
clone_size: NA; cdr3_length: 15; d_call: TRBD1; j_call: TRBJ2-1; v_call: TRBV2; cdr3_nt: TGTGCCAGCAGCCAGGGACAGCCCTCCTACAATGAGCAGTTCTTC; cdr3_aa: CASSQGQPSYNEQFF
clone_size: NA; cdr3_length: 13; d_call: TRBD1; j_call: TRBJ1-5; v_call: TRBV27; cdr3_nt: TGTGCCAGCAGCCGACAGGGGACTCAGCCCCAGCATTTT; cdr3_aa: CASSRQGTQPQHF
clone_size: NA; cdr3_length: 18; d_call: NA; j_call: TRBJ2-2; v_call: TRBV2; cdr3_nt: TGTGCCAGCATGAGGACGGGTGGAGCGGGTCGGGTCACCGGGGAGCTGTTTTTT; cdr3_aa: CASMRTGGAGRVTGELFF
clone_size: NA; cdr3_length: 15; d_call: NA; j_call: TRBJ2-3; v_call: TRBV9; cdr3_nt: TGTGCCAGCAGCGTGGGTAACGGAGGCACAGATACGCAGTATTTT; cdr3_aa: CASSVGNGGTDTQYF
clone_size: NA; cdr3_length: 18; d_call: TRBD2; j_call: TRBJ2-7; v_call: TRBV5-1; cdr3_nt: TGCGCCAGCAGCTTTACGAGACAGCGACTAGCGGGCCCCTACGAGCAGTACTTC; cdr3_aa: CASSFTRQRLAGPYEQYF
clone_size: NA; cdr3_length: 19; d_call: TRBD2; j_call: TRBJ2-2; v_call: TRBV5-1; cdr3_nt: TGCGCCAGCAGCTCTAGGGGACTAGCGGAGCCAGCGGGCACCGGGGAGCTGTTTTTT; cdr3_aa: CASSSRGLAEPAGTGELFF
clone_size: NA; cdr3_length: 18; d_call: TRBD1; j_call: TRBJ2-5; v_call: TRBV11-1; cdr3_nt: TGTGCCAGCAGCTTAGGAGTTTGGGGACAGGGCCTTTCGGAGACCCAGTACTTC; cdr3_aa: CASSLGVWGQGLSETQYF
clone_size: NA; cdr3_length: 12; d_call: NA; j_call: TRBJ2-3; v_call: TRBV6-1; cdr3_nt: TGTGCCAGCAGTGAGGGGGGAGCCACGCAGTATTTT; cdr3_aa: CASSEGGATQYF
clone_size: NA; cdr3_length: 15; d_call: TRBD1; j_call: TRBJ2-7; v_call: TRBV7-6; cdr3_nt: TGTGCCAGCAGCTTAGAATTGGGGCAGGGGGTAGAGCAGTACTTC; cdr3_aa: CASSLELGQGVEQYF
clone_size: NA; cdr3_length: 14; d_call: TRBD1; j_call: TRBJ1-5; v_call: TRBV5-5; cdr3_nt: TGTGCCAGCAGCTCCAGGGACAGGGCCGAGCCCCAGCATTTT; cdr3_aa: CASSSRDRAEPQHF
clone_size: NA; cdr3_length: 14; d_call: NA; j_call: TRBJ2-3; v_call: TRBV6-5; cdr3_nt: TGTGCCAGCAGTTACAGGGGGAGCACAGATACGCAGTATTTT; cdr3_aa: CASSYRGSTDTQYF
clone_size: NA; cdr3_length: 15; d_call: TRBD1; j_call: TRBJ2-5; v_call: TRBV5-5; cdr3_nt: TGTGCCAGCAGCTTACGGACAGGGGAACGAGAGACCCAGTACTTC; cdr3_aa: CASSLRTGERETQYF
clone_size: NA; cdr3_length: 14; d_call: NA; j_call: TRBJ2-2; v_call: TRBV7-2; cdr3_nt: TGTGCCAGCAGCCGAAGCTATAACACCGGGGAGCTGTTTTTT; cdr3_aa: CASSRSYNTGELFF
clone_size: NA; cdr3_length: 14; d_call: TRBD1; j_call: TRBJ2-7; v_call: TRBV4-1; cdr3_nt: TGCGCCAGCAGCCCGGGACAGTTCTCCTACGAGCAGTACTTC; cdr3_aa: CASSPGQFSYEQYF
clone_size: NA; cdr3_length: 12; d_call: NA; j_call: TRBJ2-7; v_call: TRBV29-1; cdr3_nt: TGCAGCGTTGGGAGGGGAGGCGACGAGCAGTACTTC; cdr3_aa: CSVGRGGDEQYF
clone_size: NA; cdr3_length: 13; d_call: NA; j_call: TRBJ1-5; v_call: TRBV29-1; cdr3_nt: TGCAGCGTTGGACAGGTTAGGGGGCAGCCCCAGCATTTT; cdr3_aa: CSVGQVRGQPQHF
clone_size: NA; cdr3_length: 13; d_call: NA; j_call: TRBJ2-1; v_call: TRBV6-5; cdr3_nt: TGTGCCAGCAGTCAGACAGGATTCAATGAGCAGTTCTTC; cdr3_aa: CASSQTGFNEQFF
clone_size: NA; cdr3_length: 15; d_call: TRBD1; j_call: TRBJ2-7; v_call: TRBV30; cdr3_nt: TGTGCCTGGAGTGTAGGCAGGGGGCGCTCCTACGAGCAGTACTTC; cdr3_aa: CAWSVGRGRSYEQYF
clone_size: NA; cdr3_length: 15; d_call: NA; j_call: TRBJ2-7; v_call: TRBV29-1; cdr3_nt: TGCAGCGTTGCTCGCTCGAGAGACAGAACCTACGAGCAGTACTTC; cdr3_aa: CSVARSRDRTYEQYF
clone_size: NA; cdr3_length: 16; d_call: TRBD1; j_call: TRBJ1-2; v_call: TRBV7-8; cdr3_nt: TGTGCCAGCAGCCTAAGGACAGGGGGAAGGTTTTACGGCTACACCTTC; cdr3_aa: CASSLRTGGRFYGYTF
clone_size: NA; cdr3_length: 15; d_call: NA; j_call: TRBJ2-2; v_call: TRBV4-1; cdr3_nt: TGCGCCAGCAGCCAAGGTGCAGCGTACACCGGGGAGCTGTTTTTT; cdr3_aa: CASSQGAAYTGELFF
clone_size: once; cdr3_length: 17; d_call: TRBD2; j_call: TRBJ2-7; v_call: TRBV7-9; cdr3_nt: TGTGCCAGCAGCTTAGCGCTGGGACTAGCGGAATACTACGAGCAGTACTTC; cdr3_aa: CASSLALGLAEYYEQYF
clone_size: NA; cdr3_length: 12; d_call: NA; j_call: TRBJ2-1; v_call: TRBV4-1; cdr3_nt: TGCGCCAGCAGCCAAGGGGGCGTGGAGCAGTTCTTC; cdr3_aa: CASSQGGVEQFF
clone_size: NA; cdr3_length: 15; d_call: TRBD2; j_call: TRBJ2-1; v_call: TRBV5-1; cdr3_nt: TGCGCCAGCAGCTTACATAGCGGGCCCTACAATGAGCAGTTCTTC; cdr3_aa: CASSLHSGPYNEQFF
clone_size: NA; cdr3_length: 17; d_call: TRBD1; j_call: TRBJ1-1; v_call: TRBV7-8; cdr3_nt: TGTGCCAGCAGCCGCAGGGGGAGAGCCGATCCGAACACTGAAGCTTTCTTT; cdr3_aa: CASSRRGRADPNTEAFF
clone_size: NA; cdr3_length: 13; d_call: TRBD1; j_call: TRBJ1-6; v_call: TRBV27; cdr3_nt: TGTGCCAGCAGTTCGGGACAGGGATCACCCCTCCACTTT; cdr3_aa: CASSSGQGSPLHF